Following are 24 T cell receptor beta chains from one sample sequenced in a study of long-term antiretroviral therapy in people with HIV. Samples were assayed with immunoSEQ v3.0 at survey level. The assay was immunoSEQ multiplex PCR, and TCRdb's table has in-frame clones only and misses some. The sample includes about 27,000 clones, 85% of them seen just once. This specimen was unsorted PBMCs, taken 2.3 years after starting antiretroviral therapy. Source of these receptors: a middle-aged man with HIV.

This clone appeared a single time. The chain joins TRBV7-9 to TRBJ2-1, with 10 bases matching TRBD2. V was pared by 11 bases and J by 5 bases, with 15 bases of the junction left unmatched. The V gene's germline CDR1 is SEHNR and CDR2 FQNEAQ (reference sequence). The CDR3 has 16 residues. CDR3 residues: CASSLWASGGHNEQFF. CDR3 bases: TGTGCCTCCTCTCTTTGGGCTAGCGGGGGTCACAATGAGCAGTTCTTC.

This clone was recorded a few times. J is TRBJ2-1 and V is TRBV7-2; 10 positions match TRBD2. Per the germline V gene, CDR1 is SGHTA and CDR2 is FQGNSA. After removal of 2 bases from V and 11 bases from J, the junction contained 12 bases not matched to a gene. This CDR3 contains 16 residues. For the CDR3, the DNA is TGTGCCAGCAGCTTACTGAGCGGGAGGGGTTTTAGTAAGCAGTTCTTC. This codes for CASSLLSGRGFSKQFF.

The J gene is TRBJ2-7, the V gene TRBV11-3, with 7 bases that match TRBD1. The CDR3 contains 15 residues. Germline V lookup: CDR1 SGHNT, CDR2 YENEEA. The ends lost 0 bases at V and 6 bases at J; junction bases unmatched: 8. The CDR3 region is CASSLDPGQSPEQYF. CDR3 coding DNA: TGTGCCAGCAGCTTAGACCCGGGACAGTCCCCCGAGCAGTACTTC.

CDR3 protein: CASSLGDIYGYTF. The CDR3 nucleotides read TGTGCCAGCAGCTTAGGAGATATCTATGGCTACACCTTC. The V call is TRBV5-6, the J call TRBJ1-2, with D unclear. V shed 2 bases and J shed 4 bases, with 9 bases lying between them. Germline V CDR1 and CDR2: SGHDT, YYEEEE. The CDR3 has 13 amino acids.

The rearrangement joins TRBV10-1 to TRBJ2-3; D remains ambiguous. Germline V CDR1 and CDR2: WNHNN, SYGVQD (reference sequence). The CDR3 sequence is 11 residues long. Trimming cost V 5 bases and J 0 bases, with 0 bases left between them. The CDR3 loop reads CASSSTDTQYF. In nucleotides, the CDR3 is TGCGCCAGCAGTAGCACAGATACGCAGTATTTT.

V gene TRBV4-1 combines with J gene TRBJ2-1; D unresolved. The CDR3 is 16 amino acids. V was cut by 1 base and J by 0 bases, with 10 bases left in between. In germline, CDR1 is MGHRA, CDR2 YSYEKL. CDR3 bases: TGCGCCAGCAGCCAAGGGCCCGCTAGCTCCTACAATGAGCAGTTCTTC. Translating it yields CASSQGPASSYNEQFF.

The V call is TRBV10-1, the J call TRBJ2-3; possibly TRBD2 for D (6 bases). This CDR3 is built from 15 residues. CDR1 and CDR2 from the germline V gene are WNHNN and SYGVQD (reference sequence). V was clipped by 7 bases and J by 1 base, with 15 bases between them. CDR3 in amino acids: CASTPGTSGTDTQYF. Here the CDR3 DNA reads TGCGCCAGCACCCCCGGGACTTCGGGCACAGATACGCAGTATTTT.

The V call is TRBV5-1, the J call TRBJ2-1; 12 nucleotides align to TRBD2. CDR1 and CDR2 from the germline V gene are SGHRS and YFSETQ. The CDR3 is 16 residues long. V was clipped by 4 bases and J by 10 bases; unmatched bases: 12. The CDR3 DNA is TGCGCCAGCAGCCCCCGAGAGACTAGCGGGGGCCCCGAGCAGTTCTTC. Amino acids: CASSPRETSGGPEQFF.

The rearrangement joins TRBV19 to TRBJ1-1; 8 bases are a match to TRBD1. Losses at the gene ends were 5 bases for V and 5 bases for J; bases not matched to a gene: 7. This CDR3 region has 14 residues. CDR1 is LNHDA and CDR2 is SQIVND in the germline V gene (reference sequence). The DNA for the CDR3 is TGTGCCAGTAGTGGCGGACAGGGAAAAACTGAAGCTTTCTTT. It translates to CASSGGQGKTEAFF. Complete variable domain (other parts from reference TRBV19 and TRBJ1-1): DGGITQSPKYLFRKEGQNVTLSCEQNLNHDAMYWYRQDPGQGLRLIYYSQIVNDFQKGDIAEGYSVSREKKESFPLTVTSAQKNPTAFYLCASSGGQGKTEAFFGQGTRLTVV.

The CDR3 DNA follows: TGCAGCGTTGGAATTCTCCCCGGTATGAACACTGAAGCTTTCTTT. Its translation: CSVGILPGMNTEAFF. V and J are TRBV29-1 and TRBJ1-1; D remains ambiguous. The CDR3 consists of 15 residues. V lost 4 bases and J 0 bases, leaving 15 bases between the germline ends. Germline V gene data show CDR1 as SQVTM and CDR2 as ANQGSEA.

This clone was observed a few times. V and J are TRBV7-9 and TRBJ2-7, with D unclear. The CDR3 runs to 12 residues. Germline lookup yields CDR1 SEHNR and CDR2 FQNEAQ (reference sequence). V lost 3 bases, J lost 5 bases, and 8 bases lay in between. CDR3 in amino acids: CASSFEVNEQYF. CDR3 coding DNA: TGTGCCAGCAGCTTCGAGGTTAACGAGCAGTACTTC.

The chain has TRBV5-6 and TRBJ2-2; D unclear. CDR3 length: 18 amino acids. Germline V lookup: CDR1 SGHDT, CDR2 YYEEEE. V was cut by 1 base and J by 1 base, with 17 bases left in between. This CDR3 is CASSLISISVGNTGELFF. The CDR3 nucleotides are TGTGCCAGCAGCTTGATATCAATCTCAGTAGGGAACACCGGGGAGCTGTTTTTT.

V and J are TRBV9 and TRBJ2-1, with D unclear. CDR1 is SGDLS, CDR2 YYNGEE, per germline. CDR3 length: 15 residues. V gave up 3 bases and J gave up 2 bases, with 12 bases separating them. This CDR3 is CASSARPTAYNEQFF. As DNA, the CDR3 is TGTGCCAGCAGCGCCCGACCAACCGCCTACAATGAGCAGTTCTTC.

This sequence joins TRBV6-5 and TRBJ2-2; unclear D gene. V lost 5 bases to trimming and J lost 6 bases, with 7 bases between them. The CDR3 sequence is 12 residues long. Germline V lookup: CDR1 MNHEY, CDR2 SVGAGI. The CDR3 sequence: CASSVNSGELFF. The DNA of the CDR3 is TGTGCCAGCAGTGTCAATTCCGGGGAGCTGTTTTTT.

This sequence joins TRBV7-8 and TRBJ1-2; D is unresolved. CDR3 length: 13 residues. V gave up 2 bases and J gave up 1 base, with 5 bases separating them. Germline V gene lookup returns CDR1 SGHVS and CDR2 FQNEAQ. In DNA, the CDR3 is TGTGCCAGCAGCTTAACGCATAACTATGGCTACACCTTC. Its translation: CASSLTHNYGYTF.

This clone turned up a few times. The chain joins TRBV19 to TRBJ2-6; 7 bases are a match to TRBD1. Germline V gene data show CDR1 as LNHDA and CDR2 as SQIVND (reference sequence). The length of the CDR3 is 15 residues. Germline trimming cut 6 bases from V and 0 bases from J; bases unmatched to any gene: 2. The CDR3 DNA sequence: TGTGCCAGTAGGACAGGGACCTCTGGGGCCAACGTCCTGACTTTC. It is translated as CASRTGTSGANVLTF.

The rearrangement uses TRBV7-9 and TRBJ2-3; TRBD1 agrees at 7 bases. This CDR3 has 16 residues. With V trimmed by 7 bases and J by 2 bases, 12 bases remained unmatched. Germline CDR1 SEHNR, CDR2 FQNEAQ (reference sequence). CDR3 bases: TGTGCCAGCATCTCTCCGGGACAGCCTACCACAGATACGCAGTATTTT. Amino acids: CASISPGQPTTDTQYF.

The genes are TRBV4-2 and TRBJ2-2; unclear D gene. Per germline, CDR1 LGHNA and CDR2 YNFKEQ. CDR3 length: 16 amino acids. V shed 0 bases and J shed 3 bases, with 11 bases lying between them. Written as DNA, the CDR3 is TGTGCCAGCAGCCAAGATCACAGATACTACACCGGGGAGCTGTTTTTT. It translates to CASSQDHRYYTGELFF.

The rearrangement joins TRBV6-1 to TRBJ2-7, with 8 bases aligning to TRBD1. The CDR3 is made up of 13 amino acids. Looked up from germline, CDR1 is MNHNS and CDR2 is SASEGT. With V trimmed by 4 bases and J by 2 bases, 1 base remained unmatched. The CDR3 protein is CASSVDRAYEQYF. The DNA of the CDR3 is TGTGCCAGCAGTGTGGACAGGGCCTACGAGCAGTACTTC.

The chain uses TRBV27 and TRBJ2-7, with 8 bases lining up with TRBD1. Germline values: CDR1 MNHEY, CDR2 SMNVEV (reference sequence). There are 14 residues in the CDR3. Losses at the gene ends were 5 bases for V and 7 bases for J; bases not matched to a gene: 10. DNA for the CDR3: TGTGCCAGCAGTCTCTGGACAGGGTCGGGGGAGCAGTACTTC. It specifies CASSLWTGSGEQYF.

The rearrangement uses TRBV6-1 and TRBJ1-5; 10 bases agree with TRBD1. The CDR3 length is 14 residues. The junction had 5 bases not matched to a gene; V was cut back by 6 bases and J by 6 bases. CDR1 and CDR2 (germline): MNHNS, SASEGT. CDR3 in DNA: TGTGCCAGCAGCACGGGACAGGGGTCTCAGCCCCAGCATTTT. Residues: CASSTGQGSQPQHF.

The chain combines TRBV27 with TRBJ2-7, with D possibly TRBD2 on 6 matching bases. The V end was cut by 0 bases, the J end by 6 bases, with 15 bases between. The germline V gene encodes CDR1 MNHEY and CDR2 SMNVEV (reference sequence). The CDR3 covers 15 residues. The CDR3 loop is CASSLSTGRDSEQYF. The CDR3 DNA sequence: TGTGCCAGCAGTTTATCGACGGGGCGGGACTCCGAGCAGTACTTC.

The rearrangement uses TRBV11-3 and TRBJ1-4; D call uncertain. Germline values: CDR1 SGHNT, CDR2 YENEEA. The CDR3 covers 15 residues. The V end lost 1 base, the J end lost 6 bases, and 12 bases lay between the germline ends. Here the CDR3 DNA reads TGTGCCAGCAGCTTAGGAGCAGTGTTACATGAAAAACTGTTTTTT. The encoded protein is CASSLGAVLHEKLFF.

The chain uses TRBV28 and TRBJ2-2, with TRBD2 matching 10 bases. CDR1 is MDHEN, CDR2 SYDVKM, per germline. Unmatched junction bases numbered 11, after V lost 3 bases and J lost 7 bases. The CDR3 contains 17 residues. The CDR3 DNA reads as TGTGCCAGCAGTTTTCAGACTCTAGCGGGGGCGGTCGGGGAGCTGTTTTTT. It yields the protein CASSFQTLAGAVGELFF.